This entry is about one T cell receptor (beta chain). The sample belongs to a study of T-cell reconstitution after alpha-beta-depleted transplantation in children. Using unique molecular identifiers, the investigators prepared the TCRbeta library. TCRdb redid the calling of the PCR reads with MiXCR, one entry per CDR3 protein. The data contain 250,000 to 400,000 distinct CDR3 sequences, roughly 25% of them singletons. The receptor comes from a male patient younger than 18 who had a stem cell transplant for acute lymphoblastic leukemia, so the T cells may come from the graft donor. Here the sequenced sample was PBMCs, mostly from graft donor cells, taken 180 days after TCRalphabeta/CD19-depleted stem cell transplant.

The CDR3 DNA sequence: TGTGCCAGCAGTTCCCCCCAGGAGGGGGGCTTTTCACCCCTCCACTTT. Amino acids: CASSSPQEGGFSPLHF. The rearrangement joins TRBV12-3 or TRBV12-4 to TRBJ1-6; D perhaps matches TRBD1 (6 bases). V lost 4 bases to trimming and J lost 9 bases, with 19 bases between them. The CDR3 is 16 amino acids.